The 9 T cell receptor beta chains given below trace back to one sample, sequenced in a study of T cell repertoires in cytomegalovirus infection (dated by TCRdb to between 2018 and 2020). Sequencing relied on an Illumina HiSeq 1500. TCRdb took the public reads, trimmed them with fastp at Q25, ran MiXCR for clone calling and kept in-frame beta chains. For every CDR3 protein sequence, its rows merge into one entry that carries the most common genes and DNA. This sample gives under 200,000 distinct CDR3 sequences in total; 25% to 30% of them show up just once. Clones ranked in the top ten supply 30% to 40% of the sample. The sequencing sample was made of PBMCs. The receptors come from a human donor in good health (CMV status not recorded). Some clones in this sample may be carry-over from other donors' samples.

The J gene is TRBJ1-5, the V gene TRBV6-4, with D possibly being TRBD1 (5 bases). The V gene lost 0 bases and the J gene lost 7 bases, with 16 bases spanning the gap. The CDR3 consists of 16 residues. Germline CDR1 reads MRHNA; CDR2 reads SNTAGT. The CDR3 bases are TGTGCCAGCAGTGACTCGGAGGGGAGAGCGCGGCAGCCCCAGCATTTT. Residues: CASSDSEGRARQPQHF.

This clonotype was seen a few times. V gene TRBV20-1 combines with J gene TRBJ1-5, with D uncertain. The CDR3 runs to 13 residues. The germline gives CDR1 DFQATT, CDR2 SNEGSKA (reference sequence). V was shortened by 7 bases and J by 3 bases, with 13 bases between the two germline ends. CDR3 residues: CSVGGKDNQPQHF. The DNA of the CDR3 is TGCAGTGTGGGAGGGAAAGACAATCAGCCCCAGCATTTT.

The chain has TRBV10-3 and TRBJ2-1; the match to TRBD2 covers 8 bases. The CDR3 length is 16 residues. Germline trimming cut 0 bases from V and 3 bases from J; bases unmatched to any gene: 4. Germline CDR1 is ENHRY and CDR2 is SYGVKD. CDR3 nucleotide sequence: TGTGCCATCAGTGAGTCTGGGACTAGGGTCTACAATGAGCAGTTCTTC. Its protein product is CAISESGTRVYNEQFF.

This clonotype was detected many times. The chain combines TRBV7-8 with TRBJ2-5, with a tentative D call TRBD2 (7 bases). The CDR3 covers 17 residues. Trimming took off 0 bases at V and 3 bases at J, with 17 bases between the two ends. Germline CDR1 SGHVS, CDR2 FQNEAQ. CDR3 sequence (DNA): TGTGCCAGCAGCTTAGCGCTAAGGGGGGGCTGGAAAGAGACCCAGTACTTC. It translates to CASSLALRGGWKETQYF. Full variable domain (outside the CDR3, taken from reference TRBV7-8 and TRBJ2-5): GAGVSQSPRYKVAKRGQDVALRCDPISGHVSLFWYQQALGQGPEFLTYFQNEAQLDKSGLPSDRFFAERPEGSVSTLKIQRTQQEDSAVYLCASSLALRGGWKETQYFGPGTRLLVL.

This clonotype was observed a handful of times. The chain combines TRBV12-3 or TRBV12-4 with TRBJ1-5, with TRBD1 as a possible D gene (6 bases). The CDR3 totals 16 residues. With 4 bases removed from V and 9 bases from J, the gap between germline ends came to 22 bases. The CDR3 loop reads CASSSTGTRLGAPQHF. CDR3 bases: TGTGCCAGCAGTTCCACCGGGACAAGGCTCGGGGCGCCCCAGCATTTT.

This clonotype was seen a handful of times. The rearrangement uses TRBV5-5 and TRBJ2-7; D is unclear. Germline CDR1 and CDR2: SGHKS and YYEKEE (reference sequence). V gave up 10 bases and J gave up 3 bases, with 17 bases separating them. The CDR3 has 13 residues. CDR3 amino acids: CAPEGLCDYEQYF. CDR3 DNA sequence: TGTGCCCCCGAAGGGCTGTGTGACTACGAGCAGTACTTC.

The chain couples TRBV25-1 to TRBJ2-7, with D possibly being TRBD2 (6 bases). CDR3 length: 15 amino acids. Germline CDR1 reads MGHDK; CDR2 reads SYGVNS. Trimming took 1 base from V and 2 from J, leaving 12 bases between them. Here the CDR3 DNA reads TGTGCCAGCAGTGAATTCAACGGGGGAACCTACGAGCAGTACTTC. Amino acid sequence: CASSEFNGGTYEQYF.

This clonotype appeared a few times. J is TRBJ1-1 and V is TRBV6-6; D ambiguous. V lost 2 bases, J lost 6 bases, and 7 bases lay in between. The CDR3 has 12 amino acids. Germline lookup yields CDR1 MNHNY and CDR2 SVGAGI (reference sequence). CDR3 sequence reads: CASSYVDPEAFF. The DNA for the CDR3 is TGTGCCAGCAGTTACGTCGACCCTGAAGCTTTCTTT.

There are a few counts of this clonotype. CDR3 bases: TGTGCCAGCAGCCCTGGGGGGGGTATGGATGAAAAACTGTTTTTT. Translated: CASSPGGGMDEKLFF. The V call is TRBV7-2, the J call TRBJ1-4; tentative D call: TRBD1 (5 bases). The V and J ends lost 5 bases and 6 bases respectively, with 16 bases between them. The germline V gene has CDR1 SGHTA and CDR2 FQGNSA. The CDR3 runs 15 residues.